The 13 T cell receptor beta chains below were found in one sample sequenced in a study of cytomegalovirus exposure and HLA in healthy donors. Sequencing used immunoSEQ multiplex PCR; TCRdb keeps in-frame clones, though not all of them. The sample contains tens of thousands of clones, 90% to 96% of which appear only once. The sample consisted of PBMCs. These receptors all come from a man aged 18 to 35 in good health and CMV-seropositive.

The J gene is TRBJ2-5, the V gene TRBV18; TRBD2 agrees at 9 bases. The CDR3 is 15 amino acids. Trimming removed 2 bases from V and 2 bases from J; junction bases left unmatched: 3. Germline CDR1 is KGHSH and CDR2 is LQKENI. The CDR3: CASSPASGVQETQYF. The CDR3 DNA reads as TGTGCCAGCTCACCAGCTAGCGGGGTACAAGAGACCCAGTACTTC.

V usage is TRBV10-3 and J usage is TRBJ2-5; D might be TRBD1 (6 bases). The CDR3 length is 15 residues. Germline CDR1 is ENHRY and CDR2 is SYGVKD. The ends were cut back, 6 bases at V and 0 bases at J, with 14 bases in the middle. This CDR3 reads CAISPGQRNQETQYF. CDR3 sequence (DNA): TGTGCCATCAGCCCGGGACAACGAAACCAAGAGACCCAGTACTTC.

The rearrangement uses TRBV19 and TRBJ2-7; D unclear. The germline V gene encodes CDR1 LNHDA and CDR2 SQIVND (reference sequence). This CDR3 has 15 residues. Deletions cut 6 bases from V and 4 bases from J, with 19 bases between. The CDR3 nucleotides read TGTGCCAGTAGGCCGACCGGGTCCGGATCTTACGAGCAGTACTTC. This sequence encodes CASRPTGSGSYEQYF.

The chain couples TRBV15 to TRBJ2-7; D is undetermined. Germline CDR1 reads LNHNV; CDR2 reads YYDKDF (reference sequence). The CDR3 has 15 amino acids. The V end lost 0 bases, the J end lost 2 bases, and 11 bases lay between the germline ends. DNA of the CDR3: TGTGCCACCAGCAGAGATAGCTCCGACCCCTACGAGCAGTACTTC. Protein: CATSRDSSDPYEQYF.

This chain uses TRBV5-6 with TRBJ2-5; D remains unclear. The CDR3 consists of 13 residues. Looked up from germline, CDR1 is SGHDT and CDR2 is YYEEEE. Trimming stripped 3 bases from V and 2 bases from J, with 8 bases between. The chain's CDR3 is CASSSRKQETQYF. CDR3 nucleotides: TGTGCCAGCAGCTCGCGGAAACAAGAGACCCAGTACTTC. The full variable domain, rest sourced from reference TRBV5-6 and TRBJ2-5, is DAGVTQSPTHLIKTRGQQVTLRCSPKSGHDTVSWYQQALGQGPQFIFQYYEEEERQRGNFPDRFSGHQFPNYSSELNVNALLLGDSALYLCASSSRKQETQYFGPGTRLLVL.

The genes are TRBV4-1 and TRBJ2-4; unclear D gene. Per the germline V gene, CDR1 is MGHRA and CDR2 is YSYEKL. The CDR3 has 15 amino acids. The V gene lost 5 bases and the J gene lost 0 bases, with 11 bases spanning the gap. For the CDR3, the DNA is TGCGCCAGCAGCACGGTATCAGGAGCCAAAAACATTCAGTACTTC. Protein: CASSTVSGAKNIQYF.

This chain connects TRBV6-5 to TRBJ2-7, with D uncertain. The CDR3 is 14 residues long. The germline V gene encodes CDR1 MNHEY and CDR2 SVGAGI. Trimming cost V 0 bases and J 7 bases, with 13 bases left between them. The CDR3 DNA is TGTGCCAGCAGTTACTCGTCTACAGTCTTAGAGCAGTACTTC. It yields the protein CASSYSSTVLEQYF.

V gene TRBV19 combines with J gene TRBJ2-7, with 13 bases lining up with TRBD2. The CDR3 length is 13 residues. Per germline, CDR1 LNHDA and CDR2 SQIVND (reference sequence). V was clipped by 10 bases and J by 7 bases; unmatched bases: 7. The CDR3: CATSEGLAGEQYF. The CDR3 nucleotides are TGTGCCACTTCCGAGGGACTAGCGGGAGAGCAGTACTTC. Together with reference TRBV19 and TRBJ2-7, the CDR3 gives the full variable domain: DGGITQSPKYLFRKEGQNVTLSCEQNLNHDAMYWYRQDPGQGLRLIYYSQIVNDFQKGDIAEGYSVSREKKESFPLTVTSAQKNPTAFYLCATSEGLAGEQYFGPGTRLTVT.

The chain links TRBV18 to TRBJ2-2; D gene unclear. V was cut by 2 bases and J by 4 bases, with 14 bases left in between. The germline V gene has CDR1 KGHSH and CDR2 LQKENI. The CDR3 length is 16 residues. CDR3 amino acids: CASSPVASRGTGELFF. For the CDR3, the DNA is TGTGCCAGCTCACCAGTGGCGTCACGAGGCACCGGGGAGCTGTTTTTT.

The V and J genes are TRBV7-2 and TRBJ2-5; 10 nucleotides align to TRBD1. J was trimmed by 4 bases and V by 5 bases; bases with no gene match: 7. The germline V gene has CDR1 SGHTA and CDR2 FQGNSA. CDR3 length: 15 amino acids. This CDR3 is CASSVRQGAGETQYF. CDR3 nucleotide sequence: TGTGCCAGCAGCGTAAGACAGGGGGCTGGAGAGACCCAGTACTTC.

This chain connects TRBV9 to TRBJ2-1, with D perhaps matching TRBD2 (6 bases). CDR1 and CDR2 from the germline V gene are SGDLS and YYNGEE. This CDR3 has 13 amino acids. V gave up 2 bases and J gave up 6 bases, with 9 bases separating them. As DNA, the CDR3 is TGTGCCAGCAGCGTTAATAGCGGCAATGAGCAGTTCTTC. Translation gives CASSVNSGNEQFF.

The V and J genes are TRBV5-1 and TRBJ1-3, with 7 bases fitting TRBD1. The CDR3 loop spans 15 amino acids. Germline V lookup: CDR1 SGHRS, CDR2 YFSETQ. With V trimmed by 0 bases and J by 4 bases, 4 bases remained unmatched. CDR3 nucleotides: TGCGCCAGCAGCTTGGGACAGGGTCTAGGAAACACCATATATTTT. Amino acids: CASSLGQGLGNTIYF.

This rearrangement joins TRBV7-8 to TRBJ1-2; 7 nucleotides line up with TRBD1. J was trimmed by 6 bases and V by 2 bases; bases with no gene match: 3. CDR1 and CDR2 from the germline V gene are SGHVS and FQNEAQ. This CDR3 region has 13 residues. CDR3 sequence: CASSLRRGDGYTF. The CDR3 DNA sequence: TGTGCCAGCAGCTTACGCAGGGGGGATGGCTACACCTTC.